Listed below are T cell receptor beta chains from one sample, sequenced in a study of T cells after yellow fever vaccination. TCRdb fed the 5' RACE reads into MiXCR, producing one record per CDR3 protein. The table has some 350,000 distinct CDR3 sequences, about 4% seen once; the top ten hold roughly 24%. The sample here was PBMCs, taken 5 days after the yellow fever booster vaccination. Source of these receptors: a man aged 18 to 35 who received the YFV17D yellow fever vaccine. Each CDR3 is given with its conserved first and last residue. Each record gives: D gene, V gene, J gene, clone size, CDR3 protein, CDR3 DNA. A D gene is named only where the DNA matches it firmly. Not every row has a clone size; where given, it reads once, few, many or a size class.

-,TRBV24-1,TRBJ1-2,few,CATSDGGDPYGYTF,TGTGCCACCAGTGATGGTGGGGATCCCTATGGCTACACCTTC
-,TRBV20-1,TRBJ2-1,-,CSARSQSAVNEQFF,TGCAGTGCTAGAAGTCAGTCAGCCGTCAATGAGCAGTTCTTC
-,TRBV4-1,TRBJ1-6,few,CASSQVQGLSPLHF,TGCGCCAGCAGCCAGGTACAGGGCCTTTCACCCCTCCACTTT
-,TRBV5-1,TRBJ2-3,few,CASSFSPTGTDTQYF,TGCGCCAGCAGCTTTAGCCCCACCGGCACAGATACGCAGTATTTT
-,TRBV5-1,TRBJ1-3,many,CASSLEGSGNTIYF,TGCGCCAGCAGCTTGGAGGGCTCTGGAAACACCATATATTTT
-,TRBV12-3/TRBV12-4,TRBJ2-5,-,CASSGAGRQETQYF,TGTGCCAGCAGTGGGGCAGGGCGCCAAGAGACCCAGTACTTC
TRBD1,TRBV27,TRBJ1-6,-,CASSLWDRGNSPLHF,TGTGCCAGCAGTTTATGGGACAGGGGCAATTCACCCCTCCACTTT
TRBD2,TRBV27,TRBJ2-2,few,CASSTSSGTSGGLNTGELFF,TGTGCCAGCAGTACCTCTTCCGGGACTAGCGGGGGGCTTAACACCGGGGAGCTGTTTTTT
-,TRBV28,TRBJ1-1,many,CASSLVGWLRTEAFF,TGTGCCAGCAGTTTAGTGGGGTGGCTGCGGACTGAAGCTTTCTTT
-,TRBV5-1,TRBJ2-5,many,CASSLSSQETQYF,TGCGCCAGCAGCTTGAGCAGCCAAGAGACCCAGTACTTC
TRBD1,TRBV7-8,TRBJ1-5,few,CASSLQGVNQPQHF,TGTGCCAGCAGCCTACAGGGGGTCAATCAGCCCCAGCATTTT
-,TRBV6-5,TRBJ2-4,-,CASSYSGNSNIQYF,TGTGCCAGCAGTTACTCGGGAAATTCGAACATTCAGTACTTC
-,TRBV7-6,TRBJ1-6,-,CASSPGYSSYNSPLHF,TGTGCCAGCAGCCCCGGTTACAGCTCCTATAATTCACCCCTCCACTTT
TRBD1,TRBV15,TRBJ2-4,-,CALSSRDRDIQYF,TGTGCCCTCAGCTCCCGGGACAGAGACATTCAGTACTTC
-,TRBV6-5,TRBJ1-2,few,CASSSQGTGSYGYTF,TGTGCCAGCAGTAGTCAGGGTACGGGCAGCTATGGCTACACCTTC
TRBD2,TRBV29-1,TRBJ2-5,-,CIPGGLAVMTQYF,TGCATACCGGGGGGACTAGCGGTCATGACCCAGTACTTC
-,TRBV18,TRBJ2-7,few,CASSPRLGLHYEQYF,TGTGCCAGCTCACCTCGACTAGGCCTCCACTACGAGCAGTACTTC
-,TRBV7-9,TRBJ1-6,many,CASSLQGNTPLHF,TGTGCCAGCAGCTTACAGGGGAATACACCCCTCCACTTT
-,TRBV18,TRBJ2-5,-,CASSPLAHAASQETQYF,TGTGCCAGCTCACCACTGGCCCACGCGGCGAGCCAAGAGACCCAGTACTTC
-,TRBV29-1,TRBJ2-5,many,CSGGLWEETQYF,TGCAGCGGTGGCCTGTGGGAAGAGACCCAGTACTTC
-,TRBV20-1,TRBJ1-3,many,CSARAVWPGAGNTIYF,TGCAGTGCACGGGCGGTCTGGCCAGGCGCTGGGAACACCATATATTTT
-,TRBV19,TRBJ2-5,-,CASSQSGRETQYF,TGTGCCAGTAGTCAAAGTGGTCGAGAGACCCAGTACTTC
-,TRBV29-1,TRBJ1-5,few,CSVAQGINQPQHF,TGCAGCGTCGCCCAGGGAATCAATCAGCCCCAGCATTTT
-,TRBV7-6,TRBJ2-1,few,CASSTLRVGYNEQFF,TGTGCCAGCTCAACCCTGCGGGTAGGCTACAATGAGCAGTTCTTC
TRBD2,TRBV11-1,TRBJ2-1,few,CASSGMGLGGESYNEQFF,TGTGCCAGCAGCGGAATGGGATTGGGGGGGGAATCCTACAATGAGCAGTTCTTC
-,TRBV7-2,TRBJ1-1,many,CASSPGAANTEAFF,TGTGCCAGCAGCCCAGGTGCAGCGAACACTGAAGCTTTCTTT
TRBD2,TRBV5-1,TRBJ2-5,many,CASSLAPSGGETQYF,TGCGCCAGCAGCTTGGCGCCTAGCGGGGGTGAGACCCAGTACTTC
TRBD2,TRBV7-6,TRBJ2-7,few,CASSLIGGGANSYEQYF,TGTGCCAGCAGCCTCATTGGGGGAGGGGCCAACTCCTACGAGCAGTACTTC
-,TRBV4-1,TRBJ2-7,-,CASSQEWPAETYEQYF,TGCGCCAGCAGCCAAGAATGGCCAGCCGAGACCTACGAGCAGTACTTC
-,TRBV7-9,TRBJ1-2,many,CASSLGVGEDSGYTF,TGTGCCAGCAGCTTAGGTGTAGGGGAAGATTCTGGCTACACCTTC
-,TRBV7-9,TRBJ2-5,few,CASSPRAGRQETQYF,TGTGCCAGCAGCCCGCGAGCAGGGCGGCAAGAGACCCAGTACTTC
TRBD1,TRBV7-3,TRBJ2-2,-,CASSKSLGQGTGELFF,TGTGCCAGCAGCAAGAGTCTCGGACAGGGCACCGGGGAGCTGTTTTTT
TRBD1,TRBV4-3,TRBJ2-7,many,CASSQAHRQGPYEQYF,TGCGCCAGCAGCCAAGCCCATCGACAGGGACCTTACGAGCAGTACTTC
TRBD1,TRBV5-1,TRBJ2-3,many,CASSWTRTGRTDTQYF,TGCGCCAGCAGCTGGACCCGGACAGGGCGCACAGATACGCAGTATTTT
-,TRBV5-1,TRBJ2-3,many,CASSFGAGYTDTQYF,TGCGCCAGCAGCTTCGGGGCAGGTTACACAGATACGCAGTATTTT
TRBD1,TRBV6-5,TRBJ1-1,-,CASSYSSTGKNTEAFF,TGTGCCAGCAGTTACTCCTCGACAGGGAAAAACACTGAAGCTTTCTTT
-,TRBV5-1,TRBJ2-5,many,CASSEGDGEETQYF,TGCGCCAGCAGCGAGGGGGACGGGGAAGAGACCCAGTACTTC
TRBD1,TRBV20-1,TRBJ1-6,-,CSARMSTGGSPLHF,TGCAGTGCTAGAATGTCGACAGGGGGATCACCCCTCCACTTT
-,TRBV5-1,TRBJ1-2,-,CASGSGDRNYGYTF,TGCGCCAGCGGGTCAGGGGATCGCAACTATGGCTACACCTTC
TRBD2,TRBV7-2,TRBJ2-5,-,CASSPGGAGVGETQYF,TGTGCCAGCAGCCCCGGGGGAGCGGGGGTCGGAGAGACCCAGTACTTC
-,TRBV7-6,TRBJ1-1,few,CASSLAPGFAEAFF,TGTGCCAGCAGCTTAGCGCCGGGGTTCGCTGAAGCTTTCTTT
-,TRBV7-2,TRBJ2-7,-,CASSLSEGPYEQYF,TGTGCCAGCAGCTTGAGTGAGGGCCCCTACGAGCAGTACTTC
-,TRBV10-3,TRBJ1-5,-,CAISDNSLNQPQHF,TGTGCCATCAGTGATAACAGCCTCAATCAGCCCCAGCATTTT
TRBD2,TRBV6-1,TRBJ2-1,-,CASSDQRGGTEQFF,TGTGCCAGCAGTGACCAACGGGGGGGGACTGAGCAGTTCTTC
TRBD2,TRBV20-1,TRBJ2-1,many,CSAREGGGGDRDEQFF,TGCAGTGCTAGAGAAGGTGGCGGGGGGGATCGGGATGAGCAGTTCTTC